The 24 T cell receptor beta chains presented below share a single source sample, sequenced in a study of CD4 T cells in relation to SARS-CoV-2 and coronaviruses (dated by TCRdb to the early 2020s). CD4+ T cells from unexposed donors were collected before the COVID-19 pandemic (2011-2018). After less than 13 days of culture, CD4+ T cells were isolated with the EasySep CD4+ T cell isolation kit. Libraries were constructed by the immunoSEQ multiplex PCR assay. TCRdb took this table from immuneACCESS and kept in-frame rearrangements with V and J called. Such tables lack part of the clones; where checked against another copy, unresolved V genes explain under half of the gap, and the rest is unexplained. The sample table contains 20,000 to 25,000 clones; only one count was recorded for around 74% of them. The ten largest clonotypes hold 12% of the sample. Antigens for these TCRs are unknown. The material sequenced was CD4+ T cells from PBMCs, cultured in vitro. These receptors all come from a human donor in good health.

V and J are TRBV7-9 and TRBJ2-7; D not resolved. The CDR3 is 11 residues long. Trimming shortened V by 5 bases and J by 2 bases, and 4 bases separated the two germline ends. Germline assignment: CDR1 SEHNR and CDR2 FQNEAQ (reference sequence). The CDR3 here is CASSEAYEQYF. CDR3 in DNA: TGTGCCAGCAGCGAAGCCTACGAGCAGTACTTC.

The chain has TRBV4-2 and TRBJ1-4, with TRBD1 as a possible D gene (6 bases). The CDR3 loop spans 17 amino acids. V was pared by 0 bases and J by 7 bases, with 18 bases between. Germline assignment: CDR1 LGHNA and CDR2 YNFKEQ. The CDR3 sequence is CASSQDAPGGAIEKLFF. The CDR3, as DNA: TGTGCCAGCAGCCAAGATGCCCCGGGGGGGGCGATTGAAAAACTGTTTTTT.

J is TRBJ2-3 and V is TRBV5-1; 9 bases are a match to TRBD2. The CDR3 contains 16 residues. Looked up from germline, CDR1 is SGHRS and CDR2 is YFSETQ. Trimming removed 4 bases from V and 1 base from J; junction bases left unmatched: 7. The CDR3 is CASSGATSGGTDTQYF. The CDR3 DNA reads TGCGCCAGCAGCGGCGCGACTAGCGGTGGCACAGATACGCAGTATTTT. The full variable domain, its missing parts supplied by reference TRBV5-1 and TRBJ2-3, is KAGVTQTPRYLIKTRGQQVTLSCSPISGHRSVSWYQQTPGQGLQFLFEYFSETQRNKGNFPGRFSGRQFSNSRSEMNVSTLELGDSALYLCASSGATSGGTDTQYFGPGTRLTVL.

CDR3: CATSRGGLRYTF. In DNA form, the CDR3 reads TGTGCCACCAGCAGAGGGGGGCTGCGCTACACCTTC. This chain uses TRBV15 with TRBJ1-2, with a weak D call TRBD1 (6 bases). This CDR3 has 12 amino acids. Germline CDR1 and CDR2: LNHNV and YYDKDF (reference sequence). Trimming stripped 1 base from V and 9 bases from J, with 9 bases between.

The genes are TRBV5-1 and TRBJ2-5; 10 bases align to TRBD1. This CDR3 is built from 15 residues. From germline, CDR1 is SGHRS and CDR2 YFSETQ. After removal of 3 bases from V and 4 bases from J, the junction contained 6 bases not matched to a gene. In DNA, the CDR3 is TGCGCCAGCAGCTCCGGGACAGGGGTTAGAGAGACCCAGTACTTC. It yields the protein CASSSGTGVRETQYF.

The chain links TRBV2 to TRBJ1-1; D is unresolved. This CDR3 region has 14 residues. V was cut by 1 base and J by 0 bases, with 6 bases left in between. CDR1 is SNHLY and CDR2 is FYNNEI in the germline V gene. CDR3 nucleotide sequence: TGTGCCAGCAGTGAAGGATTCATGAACACTGAAGCTTTCTTT. Residues: CASSEGFMNTEAFF.

The chain couples TRBV7-9 to TRBJ1-2; tentative D call: TRBD1 (5 bases). Germline V gene data show CDR1 as SEHNR and CDR2 as FQNEAQ (reference sequence). The ends were cut back, 5 bases at V and 3 bases at J, with 13 bases in the middle. The CDR3 extends over 14 amino acids. CDR3 loop: CASSAVTGDYGYTF. Written as DNA, the CDR3 is TGTGCCAGCAGCGCCGTTACGGGGGACTATGGCTACACCTTC.

This chain uses TRBV18 with TRBJ2-5, with 9 bases that match TRBD1. Per the germline V gene, CDR1 is KGHSH and CDR2 is LQKENI. Unmatched junction bases numbered 12, after V lost 6 bases and J lost 4 bases. The CDR3 loop spans 16 amino acids. CDR3 in DNA: TGTGCCAGCTCCACGACAGGGGGATATCTTGGAGAGACCCAGTACTTC. As protein: CASSTTGGYLGETQYF.

The rearrangement uses TRBV14 and TRBJ1-3; possibly TRBD1 for D (5 bases). Trimming took off 6 bases at V and 2 bases at J, with 11 bases between the two ends. The germline V gene encodes CDR1 SGHDN and CDR2 FVKESK. The CDR3 contains 14 residues. As DNA, the CDR3 is TGTGCCAGCAGAGCCCAGGGACCTGGAAACACCATATATTTT. The encoded protein is CASRAQGPGNTIYF.

The chain carries TRBV5-4 and TRBJ2-5; TRBD2 aligns across 7 bases. Losses at the gene ends were 0 bases for V and 4 bases for J; bases not matched to a gene: 3. The germline V gene has CDR1 SGHNT and CDR2 YYREEE (reference sequence). This CDR3 is built from 14 residues. This CDR3 reads CASSLELASETQYF. DNA of the CDR3: TGTGCCAGCAGCTTGGAACTAGCGTCAGAGACCCAGTACTTC.

The chain links TRBV5-1 to TRBJ2-2, with D perhaps TRBD2 (7 bases). This CDR3 has 16 amino acids. V lost 1 base and J lost 4, with 14 bases in between. From germline, CDR1 is SGHRS and CDR2 YFSETQ. DNA of the CDR3: TGCGCCAGCAGCTTGTCAACGCGGGGGCGCACCGGGGAGCTGTTTTTT. Protein sequence: CASSLSTRGRTGELFF.

CDR3 nucleotide sequence: TGTGCCAGTAGTATCGACACAGGTTATCAGCCCCAGCATTTT. It is translated as CASSIDTGYQPQHF. V and J are TRBV19 and TRBJ1-5; D might be TRBD1 (5 bases). Germline V CDR1 and CDR2: LNHDA, SQIVND (reference sequence). Trimming took off 3 bases at V and 5 bases at J, with 11 bases between the two ends. The CDR3 is made up of 14 amino acids.

V usage is TRBV7-9 and J usage is TRBJ2-1, with D unclear. Trimming pared 7 bases from V and 5 bases from J, leaving 18 bases between. The germline V gene encodes CDR1 SEHNR and CDR2 FQNEAQ (reference sequence). This CDR3 spans 15 amino acids. In nucleotides, the CDR3 is TGTGCCAGCACATTTATGGGCTCCGATGACAATGAGCAGTTCTTC. It yields the protein CASTFMGSDDNEQFF.

This clone has just one count. The chain carries TRBV2 and TRBJ2-7; D unclear. CDR3 length: 13 amino acids. Germline loops: CDR1 SNHLY, CDR2 FYNNEI. V was shortened by 5 bases and J by 2 bases, with 10 bases between the two germline ends. The CDR3 DNA sequence: TGTGCCAGCAGTTCAATAACGCCCTACGAGCAGTACTTC. This codes for CASSSITPYEQYF.

This clone was seen more than once but under ten times. The CDR3 protein is CASTTVAGLSYNEQFF. The CDR3 DNA is TGTGCCAGCACAACCGTGGCGGGACTCTCCTACAATGAGCAGTTCTTC. V gene TRBV7-9 combines with J gene TRBJ2-1, with a possible D match to TRBD2 (6 bases). Germline CDR1 is SEHNR and CDR2 is FQNEAQ (reference sequence). The CDR3 consists of 16 residues. Trimming took off 7 bases at V and 0 bases at J, with 16 bases between the two ends.

The CDR3, as DNA: TGTGCCACCAGTGATGACCAGGGGGCGGTTGGTTCCTACAATGAGCAGTTCTTC. This encodes CATSDDQGAVGSYNEQFF. The chain couples TRBV24-1 to TRBJ2-1, with 8 positions matching TRBD1. Germline values: CDR1 KGHDR, CDR2 SFDVKD. The CDR3 is 18 residues long. The J segment lost 1 base and the V segment lost 3 bases, leaving 10 bases of the junction unmatched.

This clone appeared a few times. V gene TRBV3-1 (or the pseudogene TRBV3-2) combines with J gene TRBJ1-1, with a possible D match to TRBD1 (5 bases). Germline values: CDR1 LGHDT, CDR2 YNNKEL (reference sequence). V was trimmed by 8 bases and J by 2 bases, leaving 9 bases between them. The CDR3 covers 12 residues. This chain's CDR3 is CASWGPNTEAFF. DNA of the CDR3: TGTGCCAGCTGGGGACCAAACACTGAAGCTTTCTTT.

Comments on this clone: The junction departs from the called germline gene at one end, perhaps through a read error. J is TRBJ2-3 and V is TRBV5-1; D perhaps matches TRBD1 (6 bases). The germline V gene has CDR1 SGHRS and CDR2 YFSETQ. This CDR3 region has 12 residues. The CDR3 reads CASRDSIDTQYF. The DNA for the CDR3 is TGCGCCAGCAGGGACAGCATAGATACGCAGTATTTT.

Only a few counts were recorded for this clone. V is TRBV4-2 and J is TRBJ2-5; 13 bases align to TRBD2. V lost 3 bases to trimming and J lost 2 bases; unmatched junction nucleotides: 0. The germline CDR1 and CDR2 sequences are LGHNA and YNFKEQ. The CDR3 runs 15 residues. Here the CDR3 reads CASSQTSGRQETQYF. The CDR3 DNA follows: TGTGCCAGCAGCCAGACTAGCGGGAGGCAAGAGACCCAGTACTTC.

The CDR3 here is CASSIRLAGETSTDTQYF. The CDR3, as DNA: TGTGCCAGCAGCATCCGACTAGCGGGGGAAACTAGCACAGATACGCAGTATTTT. J is TRBJ2-3 and V is TRBV21-1; TRBD2 was called by the table and not checked on the DNA. TRBV21-1 is assigned pseudogene status. The CDR3 loop spans 18 amino acids.

V usage is TRBV10-3 and J usage is TRBJ2-3, with D hard to call. In germline, CDR1 is ENHRY, CDR2 SYGVKD. The CDR3 consists of 14 residues. Trimming took off 7 bases at V and 1 base at J, with 12 bases between the two ends. CDR3 bases: TGTGCCATCAACCGATCCGGAGGCACAGATACGCAGTATTTT. Amino acids: CAINRSGGTDTQYF.

V gene TRBV3-1 (or the pseudogene TRBV3-2) combines with J gene TRBJ2-1, with 11 bases identical to TRBD2. Germline V lookup: CDR1 LGHDT, CDR2 YNNKEL (reference sequence). The CDR3 loop spans 14 amino acids. With 5 bases clipped from V and 6 bases from J, the junction kept 3 bases outside the gene matches. The CDR3 nucleotides read TGTGCCAGCAGCACACTAGCGGGAGTCAATGAGCAGTTCTTC. As protein: CASSTLAGVNEQFF.

The chain uses TRBV11-3 and TRBJ2-1; 14 nucleotides agree with TRBD2. The CDR3 totals 17 residues. Trimming took 0 bases from V and 7 from J; bases not matched to a gene: 5. Germline-derived CDR1 and CDR2 are SGHNT and YENEEA. The chain's CDR3 is CASSLEMGTSGRNEQFF. The CDR3 DNA sequence: TGTGCCAGCAGCTTAGAAATGGGGACTAGCGGGAGAAATGAGCAGTTCTTC.

This chain uses TRBV6-1 with TRBJ2-3; TRBD2 matches at 9 bases. Germline CDR1 MNHNS, CDR2 SASEGT. The trim removed 0 bases at V and 5 bases at J, leaving 0 bases unmatched. This CDR3 is built from 14 residues. CDR3 loop: CASSEASGRDTQYF. CDR3 DNA sequence: TGTGCCAGCAGTGAAGCTAGCGGGAGAGATACGCAGTATTTT.